Listed below are T cell receptor beta chains from one sample, sequenced in a study of beta chain features in type 1 diabetes. Generated by immunoSEQ multiplex PCR, the TCRdb table keeps only in-frame clones and is missing some. Among around 290,000 clones listed, about 8% were seen once. Sequencing input: central memory CD4+ T cells from blood. The receptor source for this set is a young woman in good health. Both conserved end residues are part of each CDR3. A D gene is named only where the DNA matches it firmly. Clone size is shown for a subset of rows, as once, few, many or a class of expanded clone.

v_gene: TRBV27
d_gene: NA
abundance: few
j_gene: TRBJ1-2
CDR3aa: CATSDMGGYTF
CDR3nt: TGTGCCACCTCAGACATGGGGGGCTACACCTTC

v_gene: TRBV4-3
d_gene: NA
abundance: NA
j_gene: TRBJ2-3
CDR3aa: CASSQGDWRRDTQYF
CDR3nt: TGCGCCAGCAGCCAAGGAGACTGGCGACGGGATACGCAGTATTTT

v_gene: TRBV9
d_gene: NA
abundance: NA
j_gene: TRBJ1-3
CDR3aa: CASSVGDANRNTIYF
CDR3nt: TGTGCCAGCAGCGTTGGGGACGCAAATAGAAACACCATATATTTT

v_gene: TRBV2
d_gene: NA
abundance: many
j_gene: TRBJ2-1
CDR3aa: CASSALAQPYNEQFF
CDR3nt: TGTGCCAGCAGTGCCTTAGCGCAACCCTACAATGAGCAGTTCTTC

v_gene: TRBV2
d_gene: TRBD1
abundance: NA
j_gene: TRBJ1-4
CDR3aa: CASTRQGTPNEKLFF
CDR3nt: TGTGCCAGCACCCGACAGGGGACGCCTAATGAAAAACTGTTTTTT

v_gene: TRBV7-9
d_gene: NA
abundance: few
j_gene: TRBJ1-1
CDR3aa: CAGTALDLEAFF
CDR3nt: TGTGCCGGTACTGCGCTGGACCTTGAAGCTTTCTTT

v_gene: TRBV9
d_gene: NA
abundance: many
j_gene: TRBJ2-1
CDR3aa: CASSFRPGLYNEQFF
CDR3nt: TGTGCCAGCAGCTTTCGCCCGGGACTCTACAATGAGCAGTTCTTC

v_gene: TRBV6-6
d_gene: TRBD1
abundance: many
j_gene: TRBJ1-2
CDR3aa: CASSPTGDYGYTF
CDR3nt: TGTGCCAGCAGCCCAACAGGGGACTATGGCTACACCTTC

v_gene: TRBV9
d_gene: NA
abundance: NA
j_gene: TRBJ2-1
CDR3aa: CASSVDGTHYNEQFF
CDR3nt: TGTGCCAGCAGCGTAGACGGTACCCACTACAATGAGCAGTTCTTC

v_gene: TRBV9
d_gene: NA
abundance: NA
j_gene: TRBJ2-5
CDR3aa: CASSVGGAGETQYF
CDR3nt: TGTGCCAGCAGCGTTGGCGGGGCGGGAGAGACCCAGTACTTC

v_gene: TRBV25-1
d_gene: NA
abundance: NA
j_gene: TRBJ2-2
CDR3aa: CASSEWGRDGELFF
CDR3nt: TGTGCCAGCAGTGAATGGGGGCGGGACGGGGAGCTGTTTTTT

v_gene: TRBV9
d_gene: NA
abundance: NA
j_gene: TRBJ2-1
CDR3aa: CASSVVISGEQFF
CDR3nt: TGTGCCAGCAGCGTAGTAATAAGTGGTGAGCAGTTCTTC

v_gene: TRBV7-9
d_gene: NA
abundance: NA
j_gene: TRBJ2-3
CDR3aa: CASSLGTMGDTQYF
CDR3nt: TGTGCCAGCAGCTTAGGGACAATGGGTGATACGCAGTATTTT

v_gene: TRBV2
d_gene: TRBD1
abundance: NA
j_gene: TRBJ1-1
CDR3aa: CASSRDRGKTEAFF
CDR3nt: TGTGCCAGCAGTCGGGACAGGGGAAAGACTGAAGCTTTCTTT

v_gene: TRBV27
d_gene: TRBD2
abundance: NA
j_gene: TRBJ2-3
CDR3aa: CASSRTTSGSTDTQYF
CDR3nt: TGTGCCAGCAGTCGGACAACTAGCGGGAGCACAGATACGCAGTATTTT

v_gene: TRBV15
d_gene: TRBD1
abundance: NA
j_gene: TRBJ1-2
CDR3aa: CATSVRTTGAGYTF
CDR3nt: TGTGCCACCAGCGTACGAACAACAGGGGCTGGCTACACCTTC

v_gene: TRBV27
d_gene: NA
abundance: few
j_gene: TRBJ2-3
CDR3aa: CASSSFGGADTQYF
CDR3nt: TGTGCCAGCAGTTCGTTTGGAGGGGCAGATACGCAGTATTTT

v_gene: TRBV4-2
d_gene: TRBD1
abundance: few
j_gene: TRBJ2-5
CDR3aa: CASSQVVAGGRETQYF
CDR3nt: TGTGCCAGCAGCCAAGTCGTTGCAGGGGGCAGGGAGACCCAGTACTTC

v_gene: TRBV5-4
d_gene: TRBD2
abundance: NA
j_gene: TRBJ2-3
CDR3aa: CASSRRLAVTDTQYF
CDR3nt: TGTGCCAGCAGCCGCCGACTAGCGGTCACAGATACGCAGTATTTT

v_gene: TRBV4-3
d_gene: TRBD2
abundance: NA
j_gene: TRBJ2-1
CDR3aa: CASSQDLVAGGLNEQFF
CDR3nt: TGCGCCAGCAGCCAAGATCTTGTAGCGGGGGGGCTCAATGAGCAGTTCTTC

v_gene: TRBV19
d_gene: NA
abundance: NA
j_gene: TRBJ1-2
CDR3aa: CASCFDSNYGYTF
CDR3nt: TGTGCCAGTTGTTTTGATTCTAACTATGGCTACACCTTC

v_gene: TRBV29-1
d_gene: TRBD1
abundance: few
j_gene: TRBJ2-7
CDR3aa: CSVRGASGTGVDEQYF
CDR3nt: TGCAGCGTGAGGGGAGCCTCCGGGACAGGCGTCGACGAGCAGTACTTC

v_gene: TRBV7-3
d_gene: NA
abundance: NA
j_gene: TRBJ2-2
CDR3aa: CASSLSLRGTGELFF
CDR3nt: TGTGCCAGCAGCTTAAGCCTCAGGGGCACCGGGGAGCTGTTTTTT

v_gene: TRBV30
d_gene: NA
abundance: NA
j_gene: TRBJ2-5
CDR3aa: CAWTKGIMDQETQYF
CDR3nt: TGTGCCTGGACCAAGGGGATCATGGACCAAGAGACCCAGTACTTC

v_gene: TRBV6-5
d_gene: NA
abundance: NA
j_gene: TRBJ1-2
CDR3aa: CASEDTASYGYTF
CDR3nt: TGTGCCAGTGAGGACACCGCGTCCTATGGCTACACCTTC

v_gene: TRBV4-3
d_gene: TRBD1
abundance: few
j_gene: TRBJ2-3
CDR3aa: CASSPGQGAKQYF
CDR3nt: TGCGCCAGCAGCCCAGGACAGGGGGCGAAGCAGTATTTT

v_gene: TRBV9
d_gene: NA
abundance: few
j_gene: TRBJ2-1
CDR3aa: CASSVSADEQFF
CDR3nt: TGTGCCAGCAGCGTGTCAGCGGATGAGCAGTTCTTC

v_gene: TRBV2
d_gene: NA
abundance: NA
j_gene: TRBJ1-1
CDR3aa: CASSVQVPDWAFF
CDR3nt: TGTGCCAGCAGTGTACAGGTTCCTGATTGGGCTTTCTTT

v_gene: TRBV5-1
d_gene: TRBD2
abundance: NA
j_gene: TRBJ2-3
CDR3aa: CASSLSAGGPTDTQYF
CDR3nt: TGCGCCAGCAGCTTGTCTGCGGGGGGGCCAACAGATACGCAGTATTTT

v_gene: TRBV14
d_gene: NA
abundance: few
j_gene: TRBJ2-5
CDR3aa: CASSQEPRRQLGQYF
CDR3nt: TGTGCCAGCAGCCAAGAGCCCCGCCGCCAGCTCGGGCAGTACTTC

v_gene: TRBV30
d_gene: NA
abundance: few
j_gene: TRBJ2-7
CDR3aa: CAWRQIRTYEQYF
CDR3nt: TGTGCCTGGAGACAGATACGAACCTACGAGCAGTACTTC

v_gene: TRBV5-1
d_gene: NA
abundance: few
j_gene: TRBJ2-7
CDR3aa: CASSSDDFPYEQYF
CDR3nt: TGCGCCAGCAGTTCGGACGACTTCCCCTACGAGCAGTACTTC

v_gene: TRBV25-1
d_gene: NA
abundance: NA
j_gene: TRBJ1-4
CDR3aa: CASRSPATNEKLFF
CDR3nt: TGTGCCAGCAGGTCACCTGCAACTAATGAAAAACTGTTTTTT

v_gene: TRBV7-2
d_gene: TRBD1
abundance: many
j_gene: TRBJ2-1
CDR3aa: CASSSSRDRVNEQFF
CDR3nt: TGTGCCAGCAGCTCCTCCCGGGACAGGGTGAATGAGCAGTTCTTC

v_gene: TRBV6-1
d_gene: TRBD2
abundance: NA
j_gene: TRBJ2-2
CDR3aa: CASREPSGSQTGELFF
CDR3nt: TGTGCCAGCAGAGAACCTAGCGGGAGTCAAACCGGGGAGCTGTTTTTT

v_gene: TRBV18
d_gene: TRBD1
abundance: NA
j_gene: TRBJ2-6
CDR3aa: CASSSTGTGANVLTF
CDR3nt: TGTGCCAGCTCATCGACAGGGACTGGGGCCAACGTCCTGACTTTC

v_gene: TRBV7-9
d_gene: NA
abundance: many
j_gene: TRBJ2-3
CDR3aa: CASTRQAADTQYF
CDR3nt: TGTGCCAGCACCCGACAGGCGGCAGATACGCAGTATTTT

v_gene: TRBV6-1
d_gene: NA
abundance: NA
j_gene: TRBJ1-3
CDR3aa: CASTLLDLSGNTIYF
CDR3nt: TGTGCCAGCACCCTCCTGGACCTCTCTGGAAACACCATATATTTT

v_gene: TRBV29-1
d_gene: NA
abundance: few
j_gene: TRBJ2-1
CDR3aa: CSVVGPLNEQFF
CDR3nt: TGCAGCGTTGTGGGACCACTCAATGAGCAGTTCTTC

v_gene: TRBV9
d_gene: TRBD2
abundance: NA
j_gene: TRBJ2-3
CDR3aa: CASSVPTSAGTDTQYF
CDR3nt: TGTGCCAGCAGCGTACCAACTAGCGCGGGCACAGATACGCAGTATTTT

v_gene: TRBV23-1
d_gene: NA
abundance: NA
j_gene: TRBJ1-4
CDR3aa: CASSQWAYRWPATNEKLFF
CDR3nt: TGCGCCAGCAGTCAATGGGCCTATCGGTGGCCAGCAACTAATGAAAAACTGTTTTTT

v_gene: TRBV5-4
d_gene: NA
abundance: NA
j_gene: TRBJ2-3
CDR3aa: CASSLGMATTDTQYF
CDR3nt: TGTGCCAGCAGCTTGGGGATGGCCACAACAGATACGCAGTATTTT

v_gene: TRBV4-2
d_gene: TRBD2
abundance: many
j_gene: TRBJ2-3
CDR3aa: CASSPRTSGGATDTQYF
CDR3nt: TGTGCCAGCAGCCCCCGGACTAGCGGGGGGGCAACGGATACGCAGTATTTT

v_gene: TRBV6-6
d_gene: TRBD2
abundance: NA
j_gene: TRBJ2-3
CDR3aa: CASALAGGDTQYF
CDR3nt: TGTGCCAGCGCTTTAGCGGGAGGAGATACGCAGTATTTT

v_gene: TRBV7-9
d_gene: TRBD2
abundance: few
j_gene: TRBJ2-5
CDR3aa: CASSPGSSGETQYF
CDR3nt: TGTGCCAGCAGCCCTGGGTCTAGCGGAGAGACCCAGTACTTC

v_gene: TRBV30
d_gene: TRBD1
abundance: few
j_gene: TRBJ1-1
CDR3aa: CAWSSPGGRDTEAFF
CDR3nt: TGTGCCTGGAGTTCCCCAGGGGGCCGGGATACTGAAGCTTTCTTT

v_gene: TRBV4-3
d_gene: NA
abundance: few
j_gene: TRBJ1-4
CDR3aa: CASSQLRAGGEKLFF
CDR3nt: TGCGCCAGCAGCCAGCTCAGGGCCGGAGGGGAAAAACTGTTTTTT

v_gene: TRBV5-1
d_gene: NA
abundance: many
j_gene: TRBJ2-2
CDR3aa: CASSPDRPAGELFF
CDR3nt: TGCGCCAGCAGCCCGGACAGACCCGCCGGGGAGCTGTTTTTT

v_gene: TRBV5-1
d_gene: NA
abundance: few
j_gene: TRBJ2-5
CDR3aa: CASSSGAQETQYF
CDR3nt: TGCGCCAGCAGCTCGGGAGCCCAAGAGACCCAGTACTTC

v_gene: TRBV14
d_gene: NA
abundance: few
j_gene: TRBJ2-2
CDR3aa: CASSQGYTGELFF
CDR3nt: TGTGCCAGCAGCCAAGGATACACCGGGGAGCTGTTTTTT

v_gene: TRBV5-1
d_gene: NA
abundance: NA
j_gene: TRBJ1-3
CDR3aa: CASSEDGGNTIYF
CDR3nt: TGCGCCAGCAGCGAGGATGGGGGAAACACCATATATTTT

v_gene: TRBV10-3
d_gene: NA
abundance: NA
j_gene: TRBJ1-1
CDR3aa: CAISEVGYTEAFF
CDR3nt: TGTGCCATCAGTGAGGTCGGTTACACTGAAGCTTTCTTT

v_gene: TRBV7-2
d_gene: NA
abundance: few
j_gene: TRBJ2-5
CDR3aa: CASSLPSTTQYF
CDR3nt: TGTGCCAGCAGCTTACCGAGTACGACCCAGTACTTC

v_gene: TRBV7-8
d_gene: TRBD2
abundance: few
j_gene: TRBJ2-5
CDR3aa: CASSSSGRGETQYF
CDR3nt: TGTGCCAGCAGCTCCAGCGGGAGGGGAGAGACCCAGTACTTC

v_gene: TRBV18
d_gene: TRBD1
abundance: NA
j_gene: TRBJ1-1
CDR3aa: CASSRGQAKSNTEAFF
CDR3nt: TGTGCCAGCTCGCGCGGACAGGCTAAGTCGAACACTGAAGCTTTCTTT

v_gene: TRBV28
d_gene: TRBD1
abundance: NA
j_gene: TRBJ1-2
CDR3aa: CASLGGRGHYGYTF
CDR3nt: TGTGCCAGCCTAGGTGGCAGGGGGCATTATGGCTACACCTTC

v_gene: TRBV30
d_gene: NA
abundance: NA
j_gene: TRBJ1-1
CDR3aa: CAWRQINTEAFF
CDR3nt: TGTGCCTGGCGACAGATCAACACTGAAGCTTTCTTT